This TCR beta chain was retrieved from a study of cytomegalovirus exposure and HLA in healthy donors. PCR amplification relied on 60 Vbeta primers (plus 13 Jbeta primers). Some clones are missing from TCRdb's copy, which holds only in-frame ones; the method was immunoSEQ multiplex PCR. The table includes some 250,000 clones, 82% detected once. V gave up 3 bases and J gave up 11 bases; unmatched junction bases: 13. Germline lookup yields CDR1 LGHNA and CDR2 YNFKEQ. The CDR3 totals 16 residues. The TCR comes from a woman in her forties in good health and CMV-seropositive. The sample comprised PBMCs. V gene TRBV4-2 combines with J gene TRBJ2-5; 12 nucleotides agree with TRBD2. CDR3 residues: CASSHEGLAGTGEQYF. DNA for the CDR3: TGTGCCAGCAGCCACGAAGGACTAGCGGGGACAGGGGAGCAGTACTTC.